These 3 T cell receptor beta chains originate from one sample sequenced in a study of blood T cells in healthy people across ages. Primers used in a second PCR of roughly 6 to 12 cycles were a sample-barcoded 5' primer and a J-beta primer mix. TCRdb recomputed calls from the 5' RACE reads with MiXCR, one row per CDR3 protein. Here the sample spans under 2 million distinct CDR3 sequences, around 35% being singletons. The sample was blood. These TCRs come from a woman under 40 in good health.

The chain has TRBV20-1 and TRBJ2-1; TRBD2 aligns across 8 bases. The CDR3 spans 16 residues. From germline, CDR1 is DFQATT and CDR2 SNEGSKA (reference sequence). Trimming cost V 0 bases and J 5 bases; bases outside gene matches: 9. DNA for the CDR3: TGCAGTGCTAGAGAGAAGCGGGAGTTGGGGAACAATGAGCAGTTCTTC. It codes for CSAREKRELGNNEQFF.

Concerning this clonotype: One end of the junction is discordant with germline, which a read error may explain. This chain links TRBV4-1 with TRBJ2-7; D possibly uses TRBD1 or TRBD2 (5 bases each). CDR3 size: 16 residues. CDR1 is MGHRA and CDR2 is YSYEKL in the germline V gene. The CDR3 protein is CASSQDRGGFSYGQYF. The CDR3 DNA reads TGCGCCAGCAGCCAAGACCGGGGCGGGTTCTCCTACGGGCAGTACTTC.

This clonotype appeared a few times. The chain's CDR3 is CASSPRQGARYTEAFF. The DNA for the CDR3 is TGTGCCAGCAGTCCCCGACAGGGGGCTAGGTACACTGAAGCTTTCTTT. The chain links TRBV27 to TRBJ1-1, with TRBD1 matching over 10 bases. Germline lookup yields CDR1 MNHEY and CDR2 SMNVEV (reference sequence). Losses at the gene ends were 5 bases for V and 3 bases for J; bases not matched to a gene: 9. The CDR3 is 16 amino acids.